This T cell receptor (beta chain) was documented in a study of blood T cells in healthy people across ages. A second PCR, run for roughly 7 to 11 cycles, used a sample-barcoded 5' primer plus a J-beta primer mix. TCRdb itself ran the 5' RACE reads through MiXCR, one entry per CDR3 protein. This sample has some 370,000 distinct CDR3 sequences; roughly half occur once, and the top ten carry approximately 51%. With V trimmed by 1 base and J by 7 bases, 8 bases remained unmatched. CDR3 length: 14 residues. CDR1 DFQATT and CDR2 SNEGSKA come from the germline V gene (reference sequence). This clonotype was counted ten times or more. What it binds is not known. Study findings and constraints: With unsorted PBMCs, a conclusive comparison of naive versus antigen-experienced cells was not possible.

The receptor comes from a man aged 55-75 years in good health. Material: blood. The chain joins TRBV20-1 to TRBJ1-1; 8 bases fit TRBD1. This CDR3 is CSARAPDRGIEAFF. In DNA form, the CDR3 reads TGCAGTGCTAGAGCCCCCGACAGGGGCATTGAAGCTTTCTTT.